This T cell receptor (beta chain) derives from a study of T cell responses to AZD1222 COVID-19 vaccine. Produced via immunoSEQ multiplex PCR; TCRdb's table is partial and in-frame only. The sample contains some 120,000 clones, 80% to 90% of which appear only once. V was pared by 7 bases and J by 1 base, with 10 bases between. The CDR3 consists of 13 residues. Germline V lookup: CDR1 MNHEY, CDR2 SVGAGI. The chain links TRBV6-5 to TRBJ1-1, with no clear D. This specimen consisted of peripheral blood, obtained on day 0 of MenACWY control vaccination. This sequence originates from an adult in good health. The CDR3 spells CASKAGGNTEAFF. DNA of the CDR3: TGTGCCAGCAAAGCAGGAGGGAACACTGAAGCTTTCTTT.